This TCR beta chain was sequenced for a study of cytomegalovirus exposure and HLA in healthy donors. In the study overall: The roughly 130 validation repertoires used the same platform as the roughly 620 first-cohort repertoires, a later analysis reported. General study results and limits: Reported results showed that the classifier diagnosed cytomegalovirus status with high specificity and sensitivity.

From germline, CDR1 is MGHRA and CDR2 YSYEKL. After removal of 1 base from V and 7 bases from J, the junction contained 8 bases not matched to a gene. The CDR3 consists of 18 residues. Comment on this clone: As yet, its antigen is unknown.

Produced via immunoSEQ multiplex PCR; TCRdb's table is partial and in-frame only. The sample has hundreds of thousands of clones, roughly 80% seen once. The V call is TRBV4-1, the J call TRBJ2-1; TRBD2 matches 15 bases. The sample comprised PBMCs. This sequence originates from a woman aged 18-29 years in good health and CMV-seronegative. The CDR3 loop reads CASSQVDIGLAGGNEQFF. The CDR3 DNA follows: TGCGCCAGCAGCCAAGTGGATATAGGACTAGCGGGAGGGAATGAGCAGTTCTTC.